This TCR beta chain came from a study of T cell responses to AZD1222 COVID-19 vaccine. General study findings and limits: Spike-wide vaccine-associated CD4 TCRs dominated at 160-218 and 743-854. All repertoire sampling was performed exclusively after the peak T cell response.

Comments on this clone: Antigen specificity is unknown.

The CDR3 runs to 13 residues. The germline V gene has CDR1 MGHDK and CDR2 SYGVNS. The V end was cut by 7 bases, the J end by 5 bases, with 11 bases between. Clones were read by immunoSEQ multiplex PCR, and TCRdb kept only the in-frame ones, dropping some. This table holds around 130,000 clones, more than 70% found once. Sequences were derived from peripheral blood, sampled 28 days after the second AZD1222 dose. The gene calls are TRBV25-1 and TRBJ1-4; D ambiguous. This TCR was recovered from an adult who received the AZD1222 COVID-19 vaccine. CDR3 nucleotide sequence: TGTGCCAGCACCTGGGGTGGGAATGAAAAACTGTTTTTT. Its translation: CASTWGGNEKLFF.